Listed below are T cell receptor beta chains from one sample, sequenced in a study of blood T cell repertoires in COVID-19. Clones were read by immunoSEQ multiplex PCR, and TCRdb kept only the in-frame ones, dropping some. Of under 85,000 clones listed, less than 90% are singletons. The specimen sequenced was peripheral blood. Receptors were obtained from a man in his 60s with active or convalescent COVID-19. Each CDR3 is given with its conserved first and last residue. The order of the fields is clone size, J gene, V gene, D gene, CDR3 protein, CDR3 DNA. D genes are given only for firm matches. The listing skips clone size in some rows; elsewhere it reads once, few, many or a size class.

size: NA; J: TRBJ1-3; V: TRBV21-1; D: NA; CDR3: CASPSGGSGNTIYF; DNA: TGTGCCAGCCCCTCCGGGGGTTCTGGAAACACCATATATTTT
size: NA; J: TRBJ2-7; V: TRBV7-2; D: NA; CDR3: CASSLGRAYEQYF; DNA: TGTGCCAGCAGCTTGGGCAGAGCCTACGAGCAGTACTTC
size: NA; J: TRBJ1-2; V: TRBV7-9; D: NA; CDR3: CASSLGGLRAGYTF; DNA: TGTGCCAGCAGCTTAGGCGGGTTGAGGGCTGGCTACACCTTC
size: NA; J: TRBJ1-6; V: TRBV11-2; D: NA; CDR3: CASSSHSNSPLHF; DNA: TGTGCCAGCAGCTCACACAGTAATTCACCCCTCCACTTT
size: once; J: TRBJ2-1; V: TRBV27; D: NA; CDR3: CASSLGPLTGVQDEQFF; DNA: TGTGCCAGCAGTTTAGGCCCCCTGACCGGGGTCCAAGATGAGCAGTTCTTC
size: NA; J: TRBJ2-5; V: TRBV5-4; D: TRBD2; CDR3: CASSLAGGPKTQYF; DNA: TGTGCCAGCAGCTTAGCGGGGGGGCCGAAGACCCAGTACTTC
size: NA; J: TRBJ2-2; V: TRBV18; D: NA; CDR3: CASSPAWPSSNTGELFF; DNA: TGTGCCAGCTCACCGGCATGGCCCAGTTCGAACACCGGGGAGCTGTTTTTT
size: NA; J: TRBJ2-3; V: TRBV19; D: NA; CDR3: CASSIGQSTDTQYF; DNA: TGTGCCAGTAGTATAGGTCAGAGCACAGATACGCAGTATTTT
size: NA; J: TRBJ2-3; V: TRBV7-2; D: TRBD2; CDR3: CASSSPTSGGMVGTDTQYF; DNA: TGTGCCAGCAGCTCACCAACTAGCGGGGGAATGGTCGGCACAGATACGCAGTATTTT
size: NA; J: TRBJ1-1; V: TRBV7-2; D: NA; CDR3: CASSKDRLGTEAFF; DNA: TGTGCCAGCAGCAAAGACAGGTTGGGCACTGAAGCTTTCTTT